This record concerns one TCR beta chain sequence. The data stem from a study of cytomegalovirus exposure and HLA in healthy donors. The wider study: T cells numbering around 200 million yielded some 110 million unique TCR beta sequences in an earlier analysis.

This CDR3 has 13 amino acids. The PCR used 60 Vbeta and 13 Jbeta primers. The repertoire was sequenced with immunoSEQ multiplex PCR; TCRdb's copy has only in-frame clones and lacks some. This sample has 150,000 to 200,000 clones; about 75% occur once, and the top ten carry about 0.91%. The V and J genes are TRBV21-1 and TRBJ1-4. TRBV21-1 is a known pseudogene. The sequence was obtained from a woman between 50 and 59 years old in good health and CMV-seropositive. The sequencing sample was made of PBMCs. CDR3 nucleotides: TGTGCCAGCGGCCGAGGGTTTAATGAAAAACTGTTTTTT. Translating it yields CASGRGFNEKLFF.